Shown below are 32 T cell receptor beta chains from a single sample sequenced in a study of PD-1 blockade in classical Hodgkin lymphoma. The table came from immunoSEQ multiplex PCR; TCRdb's copy has only in-frame clones and leaves some out. The table has about 94,000 clones, 80% to 90% seen once. Every patient relapsed after autologous stem cell transplantation, and brentuximab vedotin exposure varied. The starting material was peripheral blood mononuclear cells (PBMCs), obtained before the second cycle of nivolumab. These receptors originate from a human donor with classical Hodgkin lymphoma.

This chain uses TRBV14 with TRBJ2-2, with D uncertain. The germline gives CDR1 SGHDN, CDR2 FVKESK. The V gene lost 5 bases and the J gene lost 5 bases, with 9 bases spanning the gap. The CDR3 runs 13 residues. In DNA, the CDR3 is TGTGCCAGCAGCTATGCAGAAACCGGGGAGCTGTTTTTT. Amino acids: CASSYAETGELFF.

The chain employs TRBV19 and TRBJ2-2, with 10 bases lining up with TRBD2. CDR3 length: 18 residues. Germline CDR1 and CDR2: LNHDA and SQIVND (reference sequence). V trimming: 6 bases; J trimming: 2 bases; junction bases outside the gene matches: 12. The CDR3 here is CASRGVASGGRNTGELFF. CDR3 DNA: TGTGCCAGTAGGGGCGTGGCTAGCGGGGGCAGAAACACCGGGGAGCTGTTTTTT.

CDR3 coding DNA: TGCGCCAGCAGTGACAACGCTAACTATGGCTACACCTTC. Its translation is CASSDNANYGYTF. The rearrangement joins TRBV10-1 to TRBJ1-2; D not certain. CDR1 WNHNN and CDR2 SYGVQD come from the germline V gene (reference sequence). This CDR3 spans 13 amino acids. V lost 3 bases to trimming and J lost 0 bases, with 5 bases between them.

The chain couples TRBV19 to TRBJ1-5; D is undetermined. Trimming pared 11 bases from V and 1 base from J, leaving 15 bases between. The CDR3 loop spans 14 amino acids. In germline, CDR1 is LNHDA, CDR2 SQIVND (reference sequence). The DNA for the CDR3 is TGTGCCTTCCGGACGACCATAAGCAATCAGCCCCAGCATTTT. Translation gives CAFRTTISNQPQHF.

The chain couples TRBV2 to TRBJ1-1; a weak D match, TRBD1 (5 bases). The germline V and J ends were trimmed by 6 bases and 1 base, with 15 bases remaining between them. The V gene's germline CDR1 is SNHLY and CDR2 FYNNEI. This CDR3 has 15 residues. CDR3 coding DNA: TGTGCCAGCAGGAAGGGGATACAAGAGAACACTGAAGCTTTCTTT. This encodes CASRKGIQENTEAFF. Full variable domain (outside the CDR3, taken from reference TRBV2 and TRBJ1-1): EPEVTQTPSHQVTQMGQEVILRCVPISNHLYFYWYRQILGQKVEFLVSFYNNEISEKSEIFDDQFSVERPDGSNFTLKIRSTKLEDSAMYFCASRKGIQENTEAFFGQGTRLTVV.

The chain is built from TRBV15 and TRBJ2-5; D gene unclear. The germline gives CDR1 LNHNV, CDR2 YYDKDF (reference sequence). Trimming pared 5 bases from V and 1 base from J, leaving 8 bases between. The CDR3 is made up of 13 amino acids. CDR3 coding DNA: TGTGCCACCAGCCTACGTTTCCAAGAGACCCAGTACTTC. Protein: CATSLRFQETQYF.

This chain joins TRBV10-2 and TRBJ2-1, with D possibly TRBD2 on 5 matching bases. The CDR3 totals 14 residues. The V gene's germline CDR1 is WSHSY and CDR2 SAAADI. V was trimmed by 6 bases and J by 8 bases, leaving 17 bases between them. CDR3 bases: TGCGCCAGCAGGCTCAGCACTAGTCAGTATGAGCAGTTCTTC. Translating gives CASRLSTSQYEQFF.

The gene calls are TRBV18 and TRBJ2-7, with D tentatively TRBD1 (6 bases). The CDR3 spans 12 residues. Germline assignment: CDR1 KGHSH and CDR2 LQKENI. Between the trimmed V and J ends, which lost 6 bases and 3 bases, there was a span of 9 bases. The DNA for the CDR3 is TGTGCCAGCTCGGTACAGGGCTACGAGCAGTACTTC. Translation gives CASSVQGYEQYF.

The chain uses TRBV6-5 and TRBJ1-2, with D perhaps TRBD1 (6 bases). CDR3 length: 15 amino acids. Trimming pared 0 bases from V and 7 bases from J, leaving 15 bases between. Germline CDR1 reads MNHEY; CDR2 reads SVGAGI. The CDR3 protein is CASSYSGAGTGGYTF. The CDR3 DNA reads as TGTGCCAGCAGTTACTCGGGGGCAGGGACGGGTGGCTACACCTTC.

V is TRBV4-1 and J is TRBJ2-1; no definite D call. The CDR3 is 15 amino acids. The germline V gene has CDR1 MGHRA and CDR2 YSYEKL. V was trimmed by 0 bases and J by 9 bases, leaving 15 bases between them. CDR3: CASSQDSAPLGEQFF. The CDR3 DNA reads TGCGCCAGCAGCCAAGATTCGGCGCCCCTGGGTGAGCAGTTCTTC.

The chain uses TRBV29-1 and TRBJ1-2; 9 bases match TRBD1. This CDR3 comprises 13 residues. V dropped 4 bases and J dropped 8; count of bases not matched to a gene: 8. The germline V gene has CDR1 SQVTM and CDR2 ANQGSEA. CDR3 DNA sequence: TGCAGCGTTGGGGACAGGGACTTTGGCGGCTACACCTTC. This translates into CSVGDRDFGGYTF.

V usage is TRBV11-2 and J usage is TRBJ2-7; D perhaps matches TRBD1 (5 bases). From germline, CDR1 is SGHAT and CDR2 FQNNGV. The CDR3 sequence is 11 residues long. Trimming stripped 2 bases from V and 9 bases from J, with 8 bases between. The CDR3: CASSLYQGQYF. The CDR3 nucleotides are TGTGCCAGCAGCTTATATCAGGGGCAGTACTTC.

The chain is built from TRBV4-1 and TRBJ2-7; 9 positions agree with TRBD1. The CDR3 is made up of 15 amino acids. The ends lost 4 bases at V and 1 base at J; junction bases unmatched: 5. From germline, CDR1 is MGHRA and CDR2 YSYEKL. The CDR3 reads CASSRTGTGSYEQYF. For the CDR3, the DNA is TGCGCCAGCAGCCGTACCGGGACAGGGTCCTACGAGCAGTACTTC.

The rearrangement links TRBV5-1 to TRBJ1-1; D may be TRBD1 (6 bases). The germline V gene encodes CDR1 SGHRS and CDR2 YFSETQ. Trimming took 4 bases from V and 2 from J, leaving 12 bases between them. CDR3 length equals 14 residues. The CDR3: CASSRGNENTEAFF. DNA for the CDR3: TGCGCCAGCAGCAGGGGGAACGAAAACACTGAAGCTTTCTTT.

In nucleotides, the CDR3 is TGTGCCAGCAGCCGGACGGGGGGCCCCCTATACAATGAGCAGTTCTTC. Translating it yields CASSRTGGPLYNEQFF. This chain links TRBV27 with TRBJ2-1; perhaps TRBD2 as D (7 bases). The CDR3 extends over 16 amino acids. The V gene's germline CDR1 is MNHEY and CDR2 SMNVEV (reference sequence). Trimming took off 6 bases at V and 4 bases at J, with 19 bases between the two ends.

The gene calls are TRBV2 and TRBJ2-1; no firm D call. The CDR3 covers 12 residues. Germline loops: CDR1 SNHLY, CDR2 FYNNEI. Between the trimmed V and J ends, which lost 3 bases and 10 bases, there was a span of 10 bases. The CDR3 spells CASSEGILEQFF. The CDR3 nucleotides read TGTGCCAGCAGTGAGGGGATCCTCGAGCAGTTCTTC.

The rearrangement uses TRBV11-2 and TRBJ2-7; TRBD2 matches 9 bases. The CDR3 has 15 residues. CDR1 SGHAT and CDR2 FQNNGV come from the germline V gene. Germline trimming cut 5 bases from V and 3 bases from J; bases unmatched to any gene: 8. This CDR3 reads CASSKVAGAYYEQYF. CDR3 sequence (DNA): TGTGCCAGCAGCAAAGTAGCGGGAGCCTACTACGAGCAGTACTTC.

The rearrangement joins TRBV7-6 to TRBJ2-1; D not resolved. Germline CDR1 reads SGHVS; CDR2 reads FNYEAQ. The CDR3 consists of 15 residues. Trimming took off 1 base at V and 6 bases at J, with 13 bases between the two ends. CDR3 in DNA: TGTGCCAGCAGCTTAGAGAAAGAACTCTTCAATGAGCAGTTCTTC. This encodes CASSLEKELFNEQFF.

The chain is built from TRBV7-9 and TRBJ2-3; D remains ambiguous. V lost 4 bases and J 4 bases, leaving 9 bases between the germline ends. Germline loops: CDR1 SEHNR, CDR2 FQNEAQ (reference sequence). The CDR3 has 13 residues. The CDR3 coding sequence is TGTGCCAGCAGCTCCCGACTCCCAGATACGCAGTATTTT. Translated: CASSSRLPDTQYF.

This clone has more than one count but fewer than ten. This chain joins TRBV7-8 and TRBJ1-5, with D possibly TRBD1 on 6 matching bases. The CDR3 is 14 residues long. The germline V gene encodes CDR1 SGHVS and CDR2 FQNEAQ. V dropped 3 bases and J dropped 3 bases, with 9 bases sitting between them. The chain's CDR3 is CASSFGGVNQPQHF. CDR3 DNA: TGTGCCAGCAGCTTTGGGGGCGTCAATCAGCCCCAGCATTTT.

The sample holds one count of this clone. This chain uses TRBV27 with TRBJ2-7; D unresolved. The CDR3 sequence is 12 residues long. CDR1 and CDR2 (germline): MNHEY, SMNVEV (reference sequence). The V and J ends lost 3 bases and 7 bases respectively, with 10 bases between them. CDR3 sequence: CASSLGSTEQYF. CDR3 nucleotide sequence: TGTGCCAGCAGTTTGGGAAGCACAGAGCAGTACTTC.

The chain joins TRBV13 to TRBJ2-1; a weak D match, TRBD2 (5 bases). The V and J ends lost 1 base and 4 bases respectively, with 14 bases between them. The CDR3 is made up of 16 amino acids. CDR1 and CDR2 from the germline V gene are PRHDT and FYEKMQ (reference sequence). CDR3 nucleotides: TGTGCCAGCAGCTTAGTAGGTACTAGGCTATACAATGAGCAGTTCTTC. Translated, it gives CASSLVGTRLYNEQFF.

The rearrangement joins TRBV5-1 to TRBJ2-3; D is uncertain. This CDR3 is 13 amino acids long. Germline CDR1 SGHRS, CDR2 YFSETQ. With 0 bases removed from V and 4 bases from J, the gap between germline ends came to 6 bases. CDR3 protein: CASSLGLSDTQYF. In nucleotides, the CDR3 is TGCGCCAGCAGCTTGGGCCTATCAGATACGCAGTATTTT.

V and J are TRBV2 and TRBJ2-5; D remains unclear. In germline, CDR1 is SNHLY, CDR2 FYNNEI. V was trimmed by 5 bases and J by 0 bases, leaving 10 bases between them. The CDR3 sequence is 14 residues long. The CDR3 bases are TGTGCCAGCAGTCCTAACACGTACCAAGAGACCCAGTACTTC. Amino acids: CASSPNTYQETQYF.

J is TRBJ1-1 and V is TRBV18, with 7 bases matching TRBD1. The CDR3 runs to 15 residues. The J segment lost 3 bases and the V segment lost 6 bases, leaving 10 bases of the junction unmatched. Germline CDR1 KGHSH, CDR2 LQKENI. CDR3 bases: TGTGCCAGCTCCGCCGACAGGGTTGGGCACACTGAAGCTTTCTTT. This encodes CASSADRVGHTEAFF.

Written as DNA, the CDR3 is TGTGCCAGCAGCTTGAGGACAGGGAACACTGAAGCTTTCTTT. Its translation: CASSLRTGNTEAFF. The rearrangement links TRBV7-2 to TRBJ1-1, with 7 bases lining up with TRBD1. The V segment lost 3 bases and the J segment 1 base; nucleotides outside the gene matches: 2. The germline CDR1 and CDR2 sequences are SGHTA and FQGNSA. CDR3 length: 14 amino acids.

The chain joins TRBV6-5 to TRBJ2-3; possibly TRBD1 for D (5 bases). Germline-derived CDR1 and CDR2 are MNHEY and SVGAGI. This CDR3 has 12 residues. The V and J ends lost 5 bases and 6 bases respectively, with 9 bases between them. CDR3 loop: CASSGAADTQYF. The CDR3 nucleotides read TGTGCCAGCAGTGGGGCTGCTGATACGCAGTATTTT.

In this sample, this clone turned up once. This rearrangement joins TRBV2 to TRBJ2-1; D is unresolved. The ends were cut back, 1 base at V and 0 bases at J, with 7 bases in the middle. Germline-derived CDR1 and CDR2 are SNHLY and FYNNEI. The CDR3 runs to 15 residues. CDR3: CASSEVKISYNEQFF. The CDR3, as DNA: TGTGCCAGCAGTGAAGTAAAGATCTCCTACAATGAGCAGTTCTTC.

The chain employs TRBV14 and TRBJ1-3; no clear D. Per the germline V gene, CDR1 is SGHDN and CDR2 is FVKESK. Trimming cost V 4 bases and J 3 bases, with 13 bases left between them. The CDR3 sequence is 15 residues long. CDR3 region: CASSPLMGHGNTIYF. CDR3 bases: TGTGCCAGCAGCCCCCTTATGGGCCATGGAAACACCATATATTTT.

V and J are TRBV19 and TRBJ1-6, with 7 bases fitting TRBD1. Germline V gene sequence: CDR1 LNHDA, CDR2 SQIVND (reference sequence). This CDR3 has 14 residues. V gave up 9 bases and J gave up 9 bases; unmatched junction bases: 11. CDR3 region: CARVGDSYPSPLHF. In nucleotides, the CDR3 is TGTGCCAGAGTGGGGGACAGCTACCCTTCACCCCTCCACTTT.

The chain has TRBV27 and TRBJ2-2; a weak D match, TRBD1 (5 bases). Germline CDR1 MNHEY, CDR2 SMNVEV (reference sequence). CDR3 length: 14 amino acids. Trimming cost V 1 base and J 6 bases, with 9 bases left between them. The CDR3 nucleotides read TGTGCCAGCAGTTTATTGGACACCCCCGGGGAGCTGTTTTTT. It encodes CASSLLDTPGELFF.

The gene calls are TRBV25-1 and TRBJ2-1; TRBD2 agrees at 13 bases. V gave up 3 bases and J gave up 5 bases; unmatched junction bases: 4. Germline V gives CDR1 MGHDK, CDR2 SYGVNS. This CDR3 is built from 16 residues. CDR3 protein: CASSDWGLAGNNEQFF. CDR3 DNA: TGTGCCAGCAGTGATTGGGGACTAGCGGGAAACAATGAGCAGTTCTTC. The full variable domain, with the rest looked up from reference TRBV25-1 and TRBJ2-1, is EADIYQTPRYLVIGTGKKITLECSQTMGHDKMYWYQQDPGMELHLIHYSYGVNSTEKGDLSSESTVSRIRTEHFPLTLESARPSHTSQYLCASSDWGLAGNNEQFFGPGTRLTVL.